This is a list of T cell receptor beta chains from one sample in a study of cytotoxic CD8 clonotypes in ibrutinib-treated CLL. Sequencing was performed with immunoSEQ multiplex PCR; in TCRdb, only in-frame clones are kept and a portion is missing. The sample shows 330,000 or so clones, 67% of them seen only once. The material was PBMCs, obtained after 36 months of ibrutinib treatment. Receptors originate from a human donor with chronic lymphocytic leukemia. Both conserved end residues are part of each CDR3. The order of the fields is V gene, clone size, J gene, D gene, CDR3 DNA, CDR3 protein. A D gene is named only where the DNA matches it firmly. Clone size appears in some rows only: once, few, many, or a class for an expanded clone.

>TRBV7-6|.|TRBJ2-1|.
TGTGCCAGCAGCCCAGGGACAAAGCAGTTCTTC
CASSPGTKQFF
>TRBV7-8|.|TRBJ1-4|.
TGTGCCAGCAGCTTAGAACGGGGTGAAAAACTGTTTTTT
CASSLERGEKLFF
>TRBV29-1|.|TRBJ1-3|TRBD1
TGCAGCGTAGGACAGGGTGGAAACACCATATATTTT
CSVGQGGNTIYF
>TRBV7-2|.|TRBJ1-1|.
TGTGCCAGCAGCTTCCGGGTCACTGAAGCTTTCTTT
CASSFRVTEAFF
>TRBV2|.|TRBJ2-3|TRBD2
TGTGCCAGCACCAAAGGGGCGGGAGGGTACACAGATACGCAGTATTTT
CASTKGAGGYTDTQYF
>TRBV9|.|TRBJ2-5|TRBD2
TGTGCCAGCAGCTCACGGGGGGTCCAAGAGACCCAGTACTTC
CASSSRGVQETQYF
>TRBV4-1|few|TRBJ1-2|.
TGCGCCAGCAGTCACCCCTGGGGGGGCCTAGGATATGGCTACACCTTC
CASSHPWGGLGYGYTF
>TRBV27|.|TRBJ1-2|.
TGTGCCAGCAGTTTAACGGGGGTCCTGAGCGGGTTGGGCTACACCTTC
CASSLTGVLSGLGYTF
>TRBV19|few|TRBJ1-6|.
TGTGCCAGTAGTATAACAGGAGATAATTCACCCCTCCACTTT
CASSITGDNSPLHF
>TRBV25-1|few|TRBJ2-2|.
TGTGCCAGCAGAGACGAGAACACCGGGGAGCTGTTTTTT
CASRDENTGELFF
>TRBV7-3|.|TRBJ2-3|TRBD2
TGTGCCAGCAGCCTCCGGACTAGCGGGGCAAGCACAGATACGCAGTATTTT
CASSLRTSGASTDTQYF
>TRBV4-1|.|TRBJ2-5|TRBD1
TGCGCCAGCAGCCAAGTGTCGGGACAGGTGTTTTGGACCCAGTACTTC
CASSQVSGQVFWTQYF
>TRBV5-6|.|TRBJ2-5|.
TGTGCCAGCAGCTTGCTCGCCAGCGGGGAGACCCAGTACTTC
CASSLLASGETQYF
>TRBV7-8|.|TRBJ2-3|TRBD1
TGTGCCAGCAGCTCCTACCGGACAGGGGGCACAGATACGCAGTATTTT
CASSSYRTGGTDTQYF
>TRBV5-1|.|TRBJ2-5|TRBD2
TGCGCCAGCCCCGGGACAGTTTTTTTCCCGGGACTAGCGGGAGTAGAAGAGACCCAGTACTTC
CASPGTVFFPGLAGVEETQYF
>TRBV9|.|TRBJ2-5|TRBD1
TGTGCCAGCAGCGTAGGCCTTAGGGACAGGGGGCAAGAGACCCAGTACTTC
CASSVGLRDRGQETQYF
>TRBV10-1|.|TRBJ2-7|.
TGCGCCAGCAGTGCCCACAGGGTCCGGGAGCAGTACTTC
CASSAHRVREQYF
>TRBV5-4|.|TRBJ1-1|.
TGTGCCAGCAGCTTGGCTGACAGAAACACTGAAGCTTTCTTT
CASSLADRNTEAFF
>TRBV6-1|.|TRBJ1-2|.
TGTGCCAGCAGGAGGACATCTAACTATGGCTACACCTTC
CASRRTSNYGYTF
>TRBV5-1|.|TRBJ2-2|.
TGCGCCAGCCTCCTGGCGAACACCGGGGAGCTGTTTTTT
CASLLANTGELFF
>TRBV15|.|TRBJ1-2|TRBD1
TGTGCCACCAGCAGAAATCCGGGACAGGGGGCGCCCGGTTATGGCTACACCTTC
CATSRNPGQGAPGYGYTF
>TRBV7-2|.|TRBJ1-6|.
TGTGCCAGCAGCGCCCTCAGGGGAGGCTCCTATAATTCACCCCTCCACTTT
CASSALRGGSYNSPLHF
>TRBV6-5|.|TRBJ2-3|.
TGTGCCAGCAGTTGGGGACGGCTCACGGGCACAGATACGCAGTATTTT
CASSWGRLTGTDTQYF
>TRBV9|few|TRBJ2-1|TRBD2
TGTGCCAGCAGCGTAGTCTGGACTAGCGGGAATGAGCAGTTCTTC
CASSVVWTSGNEQFF
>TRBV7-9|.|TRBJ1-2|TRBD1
TGTGCCAGCAGCAACCGGGACAGGGTCTACACCTTC
CASSNRDRVYTF